One T cell receptor beta chain is described in this entry. Antigen: not known. Donors sampled were nominally healthy, though unrecorded immune exposures were likely. Unmatched junction bases numbered 9, after V lost 1 base and J lost 7 bases. This CDR3 has 17 amino acids. CDR1 SGDLS and CDR2 YYNGEE come from the germline V gene. These data originate in a study of cytomegalovirus exposure and HLA in healthy donors. The study, taken as a whole, reports: Later findings reportedly placed an Asian-associated ancestry cluster below the approximately 700-donor mean for N-insertions.

The study ran its PCR with 60 Vbeta and 13 Jbeta primers. Using immunoSEQ multiplex PCR, the repertoire was profiled, and TCRdb retains in-frame clones only, with some absent. The sample contains about 160,000 clones, around four fifths of which appear only once. This TCR came from a man aged 50 to 60 in good health and CMV-seropositive. The rearrangement links TRBV9 to TRBJ2-1; 12 bases agree with TRBD2. Sequencing was carried out using PBMCs. This CDR3 is CASSVQASGGVGNEQFF. CDR3 coding DNA: TGTGCCAGCAGCGTACAGGCTAGCGGGGGGGTAGGGAATGAGCAGTTCTTC.